This T cell receptor (beta chain) was sequenced during a study of shared clonotypes between healthy human individuals. Study details: CD8 memory received one plate per donor, CD8 naive two, CD4 memory three and CD4 naive three.

As originally analysed: Sequence data from immunoSEQ were junction-only and lacked quality scores; consequently, filtering differed. Profiled with immunoSEQ multiplex PCR; TCRdb holds only in-frame clones, not every one. V and J calls plus clone size are reproduced from that table; the DNA served to infer D and trimming. Of about 2.4 million clones listed, around nine tenths are singletons. Points from the study as a whole: Researchers sampled blood only, noting tissue repertoires likely differ.

Per the germline V gene, CDR1 is SGHKS and CDR2 is YYEKEE (reference sequence). Trimming pared 7 bases from V and 2 bases from J, leaving 8 bases between. The CDR3 is made up of 12 amino acids. Study donors comprised healthy, HIV-negative adults devoid of recent acute infection or vaccination. As regards this clone: Its antigen is undetermined.

Input material: naive CD4+ T cells sorted from blood. Noted subset: CD45RA+ positively selected. The receptor was derived from a man between 18 and 35 years old in good health. The rearrangement links TRBV5-5 to TRBJ2-3; tentative D call: TRBD2 (5 bases). For the CDR3, the DNA is TGTGCCAGCGACCGGGACACAGATACGCAGTATTTT. Residues: CASDRDTDTQYF.